This entry is about one TCR beta chain. V lost 4 bases and J lost 1, with 13 bases in between. The CDR3 is 16 amino acids. The germline CDR1 and CDR2 sequences are KGHSH and LQKENI. The data originate from a study of shared clonotypes between healthy human individuals. Sequenced by immunoSEQ multiplex PCR; TCRdb stores in-frame clones only, minus some. The sample contains around 990,000 clones, approximately 80% of which appear only once. Sequenced: memory CD4+ T cells from PBMCs. Stated subset: CD45RA-negative fraction. The chain is built from TRBV18 and TRBJ2-2; D is ambiguous. The sequence derives from a man aged 18 to 30 in good health. Some clones in this sample may be carry-over from other donors' samples. CDR3 coding DNA: TGTGCCAGCTCACAGTATTTAGGAGTGAACACCGGGGAGCTGTTTTTT. Protein sequence: CASSQYLGVNTGELFF.